The following is a T cell receptor beta chain sequence with its context. Its antigen is unidentified. The data stem from a study of identifying expanded T cells in peripheral blood. Study-wide results and limits: Roughly 1.2 clones differed between technical replicates, versus roughly 17 and 20 over time. Variance in clone template counts between approximately 2-week samples significantly increased with total template count across all healthy donors.

TCRdb's table, derived via immunoSEQ multiplex PCR, lists solely in-frame clones and lacks some. The sample lists 95,000 to 100,000 clones, 70% to 90% occurring once. Per germline, CDR1 LGHNA and CDR2 YSLEER. The CDR3 sequence is 17 residues long. The V segment lost 3 bases and the J segment 4 bases; nucleotides outside the gene matches: 12. Healthy donors had no documented immune events, such as infections, while sampled. Sequences were obtained from blood. The genes are TRBV4-3 and TRBJ2-1; 7 bases map to TRBD2. This TCR was sampled from a person between 18 and 69 years old in good health. CDR3 nucleotide sequence: TGCGCCAGCAGCCAGGGACCAGGGTTCGGGGGGTACAATGAGCAGTTCTTC. This translates into CASSQGPGFGGYNEQFF.